These T cell receptor beta chains were read from a single sample in a study of Ad26.COV2.S vaccination and SARS-CoV-2 variants. The protocol was immunoSEQ multiplex PCR, while the TCRdb copy is restricted to in-frame clones and leaves out a portion. The sample carries fewer than 800,000 clones, 89% recorded once. Specimen: peripheral blood, collected in a trial of Ad26.COV2.S vaccine versus placebo. The receptors were gathered from a person between 18 and 65 years old who received the Ad26.COV2.S COVID-19 vaccine or a placebo. CDR3s include the opening cysteine and the closing phenylalanine or tryptophan. Each record gives: J gene, V gene, CDR3 protein.

j_call: TRBJ1-3
v_call: TRBV6-5
cdr3_aa: CASSLQGFSGNTIYF

j_call: TRBJ1-5
v_call: TRBV15
cdr3_aa: CATSRDPGYSNQPQHF

j_call: TRBJ2-1
v_call: TRBV7-2
cdr3_aa: CASSLGLAGGLYNEQFF

j_call: TRBJ1-5
v_call: TRBV19
cdr3_aa: CAGSPFNQPQHF

j_call: TRBJ2-7
v_call: TRBV29-1
cdr3_aa: CSARLVSYEQYF

j_call: TRBJ2-1
v_call: TRBV19
cdr3_aa: CASSTLPPSNEQFF

j_call: TRBJ2-5
v_call: TRBV2
cdr3_aa: CASSVPGGGETQYF

j_call: TRBJ2-5
v_call: TRBV15
cdr3_aa: CATSQGLQGLETQYF

j_call: TRBJ1-4
v_call: TRBV12-5
cdr3_aa: CASGLGLRALNEKLFF

j_call: TRBJ2-1
v_call: TRBV3-1/TRBV3-2
cdr3_aa: CASSPLAGGPYNEQFF

j_call: TRBJ2-3
v_call: TRBV5-1
cdr3_aa: CASSLTTDTQYF

j_call: TRBJ1-5
v_call: TRBV7-2
cdr3_aa: CASSLARTRPQHF

j_call: TRBJ2-3
v_call: TRBV12-3/TRBV12-4
cdr3_aa: CASSLGTDTQYF

j_call: TRBJ1-2
v_call: TRBV6-5
cdr3_aa: CASKIGQPGWYTF

j_call: TRBJ2-4
v_call: TRBV27
cdr3_aa: CASGKGIIIQYF

j_call: TRBJ1-4
v_call: TRBV15
cdr3_aa: CATSRDNWGNEKLFF

j_call: TRBJ1-2
v_call: TRBV10-3
cdr3_aa: CAISVRTGGYGYTF

j_call: TRBJ1-2
v_call: TRBV9
cdr3_aa: CASILCRGGVGTF

j_call: TRBJ1-2
v_call: TRBV11-2
cdr3_aa: CASSLRQVPNYGYTF